The sequence of this TCR beta chain was determined in a study of blood T cell repertoires in COVID-19. The germline CDR1 and CDR2 sequences are MNHEY and SMNVEV (reference sequence). The CDR3 is 14 amino acids. With V trimmed by 6 bases and J by 9 bases, 7 bases remained unmatched. Profiling relied on immunoSEQ multiplex PCR, and the TCRdb table lists in-frame clones only, not all of them. This sample has about 110,000 clones, with around 90% found just once. The V gene is TRBV27, the J gene TRBJ2-1, with 11 bases fitting TRBD2. The specimen was peripheral blood. This sequence was found in a woman aged 45-65 years with active or convalescent COVID-19. The CDR3 protein is CASRLAGVISEQFF. The CDR3 DNA sequence: TGTGCCAGCAGACTAGCGGGAGTAATTAGTGAGCAGTTCTTC.